This T cell receptor beta chain was captured by sequencing in a study of shared clonotypes between healthy human individuals. The CDR3 totals 13 residues. J gave up 7 bases and V 8 bases, and 9 bases lay outside the gene matches. Germline values: CDR1 MDHEN, CDR2 SYDVKM. Scientists sequenced DNA from unsorted PBMC on ten immunoSEQ deep assay plates. Authors' methods: ImmunoSEQ yielded junction-only sequences lacking quality scores, so filtering differed. Using immunoSEQ multiplex PCR, the repertoire was profiled, and TCRdb retains in-frame clones only, with some absent. That table furnishes V, J and clone size, whereas the DNA furnished D and trimming. This sample yields fewer than 500,000 clones, of which around 79% are seen a single time; under 15% belongs to the top ten.

The receptor's source is a woman in her forties in good health. Some clones in this sample may be carry-over from other donors' samples. This chain joins TRBV28 and TRBJ2-5, with 8 bases lining up with TRBD2. The sample consisted of PBMCs. As DNA, the CDR3 is TGTGCCAGCTTGGGGACTAGAGTAGGGACCCAGTACTTC. It codes for CASLGTRVGTQYF.